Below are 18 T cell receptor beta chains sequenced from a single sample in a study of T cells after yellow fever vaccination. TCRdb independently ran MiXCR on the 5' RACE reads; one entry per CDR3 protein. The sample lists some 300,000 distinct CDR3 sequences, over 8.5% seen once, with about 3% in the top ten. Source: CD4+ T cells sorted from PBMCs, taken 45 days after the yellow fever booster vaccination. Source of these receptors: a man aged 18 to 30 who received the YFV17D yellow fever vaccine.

DNA for the CDR3: TGTGCCACCAGTGTCGGGTCCTTCACTGAAGCTTTCTTT. Its translation is CATSVGSFTEAFF. The gene calls are TRBV24-1 and TRBJ1-1; no clear D gene. From germline, CDR1 is KGHDR and CDR2 SFDVKD. This CDR3 contains 13 residues. Trimming stripped 5 bases from V and 4 bases from J, with 10 bases between.

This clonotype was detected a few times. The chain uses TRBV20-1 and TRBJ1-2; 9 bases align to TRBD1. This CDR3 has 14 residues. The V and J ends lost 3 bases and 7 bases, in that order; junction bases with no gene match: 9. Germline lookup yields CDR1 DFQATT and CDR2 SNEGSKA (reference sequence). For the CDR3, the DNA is TGCAGTGCTAGCCCGGGACAGGGTAGATCTGGCTACACCTTC. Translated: CSASPGQGRSGYTF.

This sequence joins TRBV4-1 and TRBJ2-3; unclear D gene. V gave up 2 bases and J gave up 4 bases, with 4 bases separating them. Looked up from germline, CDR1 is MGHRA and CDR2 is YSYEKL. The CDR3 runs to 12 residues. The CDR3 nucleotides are TGCGCCAGCAGCCAATTAGCAGATACGCAGTATTTT. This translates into CASSQLADTQYF.

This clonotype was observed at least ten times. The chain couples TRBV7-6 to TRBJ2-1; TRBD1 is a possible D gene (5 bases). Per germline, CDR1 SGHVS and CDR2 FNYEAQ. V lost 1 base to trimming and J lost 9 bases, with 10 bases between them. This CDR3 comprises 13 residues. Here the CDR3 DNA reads TGTGCCAGCAGCTTAGGGGGCCTGGGTGAGCAGTTCTTC. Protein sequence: CASSLGGLGEQFF.

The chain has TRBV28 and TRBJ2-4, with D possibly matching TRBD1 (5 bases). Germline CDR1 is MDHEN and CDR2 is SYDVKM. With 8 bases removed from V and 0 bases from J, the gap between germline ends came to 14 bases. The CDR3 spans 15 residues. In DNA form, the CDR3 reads TGTGCCAGCGAGGACACGAGTCTAGCCAAAAACATTCAGTACTTC. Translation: CASEDTSLAKNIQYF.

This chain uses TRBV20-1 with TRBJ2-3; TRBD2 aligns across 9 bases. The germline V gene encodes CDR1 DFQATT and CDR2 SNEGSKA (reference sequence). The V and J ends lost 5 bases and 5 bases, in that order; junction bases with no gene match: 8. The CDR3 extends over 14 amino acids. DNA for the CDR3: TGCAGTGCTCCAGCGGGGGGCACGGTAGATACGCAGTATTTT. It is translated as CSAPAGGTVDTQYF.

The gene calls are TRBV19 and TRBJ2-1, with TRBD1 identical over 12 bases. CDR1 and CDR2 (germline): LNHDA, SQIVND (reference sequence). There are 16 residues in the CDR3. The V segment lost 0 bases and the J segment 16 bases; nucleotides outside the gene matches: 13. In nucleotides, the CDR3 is TGTGCCAGTAGTATAGACCTGTTTCCCCGGGACAGGGGGCGATTCTTC. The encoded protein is CASSIDLFPRDRGRFF.

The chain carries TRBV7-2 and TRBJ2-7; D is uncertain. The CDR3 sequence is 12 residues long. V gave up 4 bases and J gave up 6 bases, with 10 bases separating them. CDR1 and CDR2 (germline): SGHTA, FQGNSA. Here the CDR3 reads CASSSGRLEQYF. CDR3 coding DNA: TGTGCCAGCAGCTCAGGCAGGCTCGAGCAGTACTTC.

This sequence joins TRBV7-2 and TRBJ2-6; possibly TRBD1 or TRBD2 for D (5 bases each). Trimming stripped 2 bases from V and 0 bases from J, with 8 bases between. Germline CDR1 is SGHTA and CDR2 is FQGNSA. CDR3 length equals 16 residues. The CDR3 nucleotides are TGTGCCAGCAGCTTACTGGGGACCTCTGGGGCCAACGTCCTGACTTTC. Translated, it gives CASSLLGTSGANVLTF. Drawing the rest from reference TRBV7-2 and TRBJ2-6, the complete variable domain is GAGVSQSPSNKVTEKGKDVELRCDPISGHTALYWYRQSLGQGLEFLIYFQGNSAPDKSGLPSDRFSAERTGGSVSTLTIQRTQQEDSAVYLCASSLLGTSGANVLTFGAGSRLTVL.

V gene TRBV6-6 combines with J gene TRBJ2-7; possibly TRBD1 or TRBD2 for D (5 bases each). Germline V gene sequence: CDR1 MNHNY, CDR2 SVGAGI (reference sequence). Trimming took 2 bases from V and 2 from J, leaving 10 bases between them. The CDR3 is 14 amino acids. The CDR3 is CASSYPGPPYEQYF. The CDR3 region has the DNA TGTGCCAGCAGTTACCCGGGACCACCCTACGAGCAGTACTTC.

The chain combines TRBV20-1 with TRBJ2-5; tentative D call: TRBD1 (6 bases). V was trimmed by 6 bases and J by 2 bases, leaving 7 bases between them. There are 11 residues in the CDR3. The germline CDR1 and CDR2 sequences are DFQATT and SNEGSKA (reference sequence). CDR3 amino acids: CSAQGQETQYF. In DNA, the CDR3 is TGCAGTGCCCAGGGGCAAGAGACCCAGTACTTC.

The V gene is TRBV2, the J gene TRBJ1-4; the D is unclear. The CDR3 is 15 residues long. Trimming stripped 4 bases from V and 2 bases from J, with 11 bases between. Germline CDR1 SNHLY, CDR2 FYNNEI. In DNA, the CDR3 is TGTGCCAGCAGTGGGTCTCCGGCCACTAATGAAAAACTGTTTTTT. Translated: CASSGSPATNEKLFF.

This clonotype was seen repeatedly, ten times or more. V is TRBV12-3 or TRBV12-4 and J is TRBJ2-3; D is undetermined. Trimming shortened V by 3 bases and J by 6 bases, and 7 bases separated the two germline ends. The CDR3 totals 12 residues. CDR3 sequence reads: CASSLTVDTQYF. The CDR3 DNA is TGTGCCAGCAGTTTGACTGTCGATACGCAGTATTTT.

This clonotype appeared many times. CDR3 residues: CASSPDTYGYTF. Here the CDR3 DNA reads TGTGCCAGCAGTCCGGATACCTATGGCTACACCTTC. The V and J genes are TRBV25-1 and TRBJ1-2; D ambiguous. Germline V lookup: CDR1 MGHDK, CDR2 SYGVNS. The V end was cut by 5 bases, the J end by 4 bases, with 8 bases between. The CDR3 totals 12 residues.

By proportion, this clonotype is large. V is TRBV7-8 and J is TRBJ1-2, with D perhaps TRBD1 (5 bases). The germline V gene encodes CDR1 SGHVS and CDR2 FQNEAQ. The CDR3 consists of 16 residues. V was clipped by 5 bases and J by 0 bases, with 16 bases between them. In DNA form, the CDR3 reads TGTGCCAGCAGCCTCGGACAAGCCTGGGCTAACTATGGCTACACCTTC. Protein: CASSLGQAWANYGYTF.

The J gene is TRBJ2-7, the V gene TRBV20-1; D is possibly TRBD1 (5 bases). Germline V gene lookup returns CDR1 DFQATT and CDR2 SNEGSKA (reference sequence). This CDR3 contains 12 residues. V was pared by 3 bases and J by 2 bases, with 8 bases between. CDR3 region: CSARGPTYEQYF. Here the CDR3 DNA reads TGCAGTGCTAGGGGGCCAACCTACGAGCAGTACTTC.

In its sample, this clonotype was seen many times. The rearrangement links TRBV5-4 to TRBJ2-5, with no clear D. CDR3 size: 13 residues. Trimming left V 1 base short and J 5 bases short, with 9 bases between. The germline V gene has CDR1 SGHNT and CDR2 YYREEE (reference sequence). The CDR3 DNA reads TGTGCCAGCAGCTTGCCCCAGAGGGAGACCCAGTACTTC. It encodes CASSLPQRETQYF.

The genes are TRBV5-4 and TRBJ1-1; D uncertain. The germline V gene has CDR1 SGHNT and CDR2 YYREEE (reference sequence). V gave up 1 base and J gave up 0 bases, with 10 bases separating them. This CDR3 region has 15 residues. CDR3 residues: CASSLSSGLNTEAFF. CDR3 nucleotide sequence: TGTGCCAGCAGCTTGAGTTCCGGGTTGAACACTGAAGCTTTCTTT.